This T cell receptor beta chain was sequenced for a study of CD8 T cells in Susac syndrome. This clonotype showed up just a few times. An input of roughly 0.5 to 1 ug of RNA was subjected to reverse transcription using random hexamers. TCRdb re-called the immunoSEQ multiplex PCR reads with MiXCR, one entry per CDR3 protein. The data show over 80,000 distinct CDR3 sequences, roughly 94% seen once. The source of this sequence is a human donor with Susac syndrome. The sample consisted of CD8+ T cells from PBMCs.

For the CDR3, the DNA is TGTGCCAGCAGCTCCGGGACAGGAGAGACCCAGTACTTC. As protein: CASSSGTGETQYF. This rearrangement joins TRBV5-6 to TRBJ2-5; 8 nucleotides align to TRBD1. V trimming: 3 bases; J trimming: 4 bases; junction bases outside the gene matches: 2. Looked up from germline, CDR1 is SGHDT and CDR2 is YYEEEE. This CDR3 has 13 amino acids. The variable domain in full, with the rest retrieved from reference TRBV5-6 and TRBJ2-5, is DAGVTQSPTHLIKTRGQQVTLRCSPKSGHDTVSWYQQALGQGPQFIFQYYEEEERQRGNFPDRFSGHQFPNYSSELNVNALLLGDSALYLCASSSGTGETQYFGPGTRLLVL.